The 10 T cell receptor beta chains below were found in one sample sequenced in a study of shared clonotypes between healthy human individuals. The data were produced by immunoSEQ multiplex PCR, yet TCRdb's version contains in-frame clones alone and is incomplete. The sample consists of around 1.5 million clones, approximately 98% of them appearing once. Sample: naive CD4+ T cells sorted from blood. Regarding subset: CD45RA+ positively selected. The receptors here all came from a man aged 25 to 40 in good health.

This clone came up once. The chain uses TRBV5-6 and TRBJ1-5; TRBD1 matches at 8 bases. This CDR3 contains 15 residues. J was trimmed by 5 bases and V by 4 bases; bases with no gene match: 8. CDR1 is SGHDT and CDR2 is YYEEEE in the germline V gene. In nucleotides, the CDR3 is TGTGCCAGCAGCCGCTATACAGGGGGGTATCAGCCCCAGCATTTT. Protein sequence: CASSRYTGGYQPQHF.

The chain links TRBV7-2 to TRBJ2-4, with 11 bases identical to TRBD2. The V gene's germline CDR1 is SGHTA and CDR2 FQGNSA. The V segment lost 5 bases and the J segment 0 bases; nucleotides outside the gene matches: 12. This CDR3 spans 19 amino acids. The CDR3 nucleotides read TGTGCCAGCAGCCCATCTATAGCGGGAGGGCCTCTAGCCAAAAACATTCAGTACTTC. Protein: CASSPSIAGGPLAKNIQYF.

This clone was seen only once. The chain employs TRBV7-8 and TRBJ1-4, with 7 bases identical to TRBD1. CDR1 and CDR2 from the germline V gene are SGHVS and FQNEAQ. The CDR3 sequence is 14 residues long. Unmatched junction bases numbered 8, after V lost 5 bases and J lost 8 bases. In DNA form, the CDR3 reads TGTGCCAGCAGCAGATGGACAGGTGGGGAAAAACTGTTTTTT. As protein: CASSRWTGGEKLFF. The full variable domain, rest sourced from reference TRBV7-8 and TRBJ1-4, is GAGVSQSPRYKVAKRGQDVALRCDPISGHVSLFWYQQALGQGPEFLTYFQNEAQLDKSGLPSDRFFAERPEGSVSTLKIQRTQQEDSAVYLCASSRWTGGEKLFFGSGTQLSVL.

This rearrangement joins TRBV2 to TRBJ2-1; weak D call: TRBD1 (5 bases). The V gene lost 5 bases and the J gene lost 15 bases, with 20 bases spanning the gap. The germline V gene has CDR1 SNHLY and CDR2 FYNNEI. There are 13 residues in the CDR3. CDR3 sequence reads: CASSLKQGLNPFF. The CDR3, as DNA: TGTGCCAGCAGTCTCAAGCAGGGCCTCAACCCGTTCTTC.

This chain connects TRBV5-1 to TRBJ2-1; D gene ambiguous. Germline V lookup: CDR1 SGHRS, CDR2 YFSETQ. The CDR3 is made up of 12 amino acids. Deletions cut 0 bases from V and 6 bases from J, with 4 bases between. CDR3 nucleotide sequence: TGCGCCAGCAGCTTGGAAAGCAATGAGCAGTTCTTC. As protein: CASSLESNEQFF. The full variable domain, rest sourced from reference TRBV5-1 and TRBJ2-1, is KAGVTQTPRYLIKTRGQQVTLSCSPISGHRSVSWYQQTPGQGLQFLFEYFSETQRNKGNFPGRFSGRQFSNSRSEMNVSTLELGDSALYLCASSLESNEQFFGPGTRLTVL.

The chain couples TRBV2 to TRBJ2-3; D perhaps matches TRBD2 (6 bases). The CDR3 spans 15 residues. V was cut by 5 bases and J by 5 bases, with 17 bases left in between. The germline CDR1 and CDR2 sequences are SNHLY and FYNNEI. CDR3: CASSSNLARGDTQYF. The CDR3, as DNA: TGTGCCAGCAGTTCCAACCTAGCGAGGGGAGATACGCAGTATTTT.

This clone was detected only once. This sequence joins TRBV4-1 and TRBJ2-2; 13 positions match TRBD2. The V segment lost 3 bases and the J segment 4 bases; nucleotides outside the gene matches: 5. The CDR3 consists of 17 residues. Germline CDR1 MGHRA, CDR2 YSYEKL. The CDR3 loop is CASSHGLAGVVTGELFF. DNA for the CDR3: TGCGCCAGCAGCCACGGACTAGCGGGAGTTGTCACCGGGGAGCTGTTTTTT.

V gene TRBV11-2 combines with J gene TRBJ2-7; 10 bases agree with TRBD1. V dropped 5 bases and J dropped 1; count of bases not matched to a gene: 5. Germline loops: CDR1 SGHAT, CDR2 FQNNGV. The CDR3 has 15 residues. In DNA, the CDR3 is TGTGCCAGCAGCAGAACGGGACAGGGGTCCTACGAGCAGTACTTC. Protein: CASSRTGQGSYEQYF.

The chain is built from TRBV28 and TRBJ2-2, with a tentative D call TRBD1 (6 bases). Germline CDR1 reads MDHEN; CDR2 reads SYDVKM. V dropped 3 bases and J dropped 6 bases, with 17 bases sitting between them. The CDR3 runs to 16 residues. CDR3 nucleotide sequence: TGTGCCAGCAGTTTTCCGCGCCCAGGGGTGGCCGGGGAGCTGTTTTTT. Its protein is CASSFPRPGVAGELFF. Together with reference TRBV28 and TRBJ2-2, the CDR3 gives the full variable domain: DVKVTQSSRYLVKRTGEKVFLECVQDMDHENMFWYRQDPGLGLRLIYFSYDVKMKEKGDIPEGYSVSREKKERFSLILESASTNQTSMYLCASSFPRPGVAGELFFGEGSRLTVL.

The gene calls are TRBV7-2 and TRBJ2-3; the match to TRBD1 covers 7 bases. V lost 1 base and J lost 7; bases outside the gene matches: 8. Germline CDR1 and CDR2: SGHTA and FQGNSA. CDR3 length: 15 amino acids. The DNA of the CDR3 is TGTGCCAGCAGCTTAGGACAGGGTCGAGGTCATACGCAGTATTTT. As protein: CASSLGQGRGHTQYF. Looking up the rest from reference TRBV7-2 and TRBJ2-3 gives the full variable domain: GAGVSQSPSNKVTEKGKDVELRCDPISGHTALYWYRQSLGQGLEFLIYFQGNSAPDKSGLPSDRFSAERTGGSVSTLTIQRTQQEDSAVYLCASSLGQGRGHTQYFGPGTRLTVL.